A single sample is the source of the 22 T cell receptor beta chains below, sequenced in a study of T cells in Graves' hyperthyroidism and ophthalmopathy. TCR beta CDR3 sequences were amplified from RNA transcripts. First-round RT-PCR targeting the TCR CDR3 was performed with the HTBI primer set. TCRdb re-called the multiplex PCR reads through MiXCR, storing one row per CDR3 protein. The data show about 380,000 distinct CDR3 sequences, approximately 15% seen once. Sequences were obtained from blood. The receptors come from a woman aged 60-75 years with Graves' hyperthyroidism.

The chain links TRBV6-2 or TRBV6-3 to TRBJ2-3, with 12 positions matching TRBD2. V shed 5 bases and J 3 bases; nucleotides not matched to a gene: 12. CDR1 MNHEY and CDR2 SVGEGT come from the germline V gene. This CDR3 spans 18 amino acids. The CDR3 sequence is CASSPRLAGALGTDTQYF. The CDR3 coding sequence is TGTGCCAGCAGTCCCCGACTAGCGGGAGCCCTGGGGACAGATACGCAGTATTTT.

This clonotype was counted ten times or more. V and J are TRBV28 and TRBJ2-3; 13 bases match TRBD2. CDR3 length: 17 residues. Per the germline V gene, CDR1 is MDHEN and CDR2 is SYDVKM. After removal of 7 bases from V and 4 bases from J, the junction contained 11 bases not matched to a gene. The DNA for the CDR3 is TGTGCCAGCACCCAAGCTTGGACTAGCGGGAGCCCAGATACGCAGTATTTT. Its translation is CASTQAWTSGSPDTQYF.

This clonotype came up a few times. The rearrangement uses TRBV3-1 and TRBJ2-7; 16 bases agree with TRBD2. Trimming took 3 bases from V and 4 from J; bases not matched to a gene: 3. The CDR3 runs 16 residues. Germline CDR1 is LGHDT and CDR2 is YNNKEL (reference sequence). The CDR3 nucleotides read TGTGCCAGCAGCCAGGGACTAGCGGGAGGGGGGTACGAGCAGTACTTC. Its protein is CASSQGLAGGGYEQYF.

This clonotype turned up a few times. The rearrangement joins TRBV19 to TRBJ1-6; weak D call: TRBD1 (6 bases). Germline CDR1 is LNHDA and CDR2 is SQIVND (reference sequence). Trimming shortened V by 3 bases and J by 3 bases, and 21 bases separated the two germline ends. The CDR3 is 19 residues long. CDR3 region: CASSIWDTQRGFYNSPLHF. The CDR3 bases are TGTGCCAGTAGTATTTGGGACACTCAGCGGGGCTTCTATAATTCACCCCTCCACTTT.

This clonotype was recorded many times. Written as DNA, the CDR3 is TGTGCCAGCAGCCAAGACGCTCAGCCCCAGCATTTT. It encodes CASSQDAQPQHF. The J gene is TRBJ1-5, the V gene TRBV3-1; D call uncertain. The CDR3 has 12 residues. Per the germline V gene, CDR1 is LGHDT and CDR2 is YNNKEL (reference sequence). The germline V and J ends were trimmed by 0 bases and 6 bases, with 3 bases remaining between them.

In its sample, this clonotype was seen many times. The rearrangement uses TRBV27 and TRBJ2-3, with 14 nucleotides matching TRBD2. Germline trimming cut 5 bases from V and 5 bases from J; bases unmatched to any gene: 9. Germline values: CDR1 MNHEY, CDR2 SMNVEV (reference sequence). The CDR3 spans 17 residues. CDR3 nucleotide sequence: TGTGCCAGCAGTCCGCTGCCCGGGACTAGCGGGAGAGATACGCAGTATTTT. As protein: CASSPLPGTSGRDTQYF.

The chain links TRBV4-1 to TRBJ1-2; D remains unclear. V lost 0 bases, J lost 3 bases, and 8 bases lay in between. The length of the CDR3 is 14 residues. CDR1 MGHRA and CDR2 YSYEKL come from the germline V gene. CDR3 loop: CASSQESGDYGYTF. The CDR3 DNA follows: TGCGCCAGCAGCCAAGAGTCAGGTGACTATGGCTACACCTTC.

This clonotype came up many times. The V gene is TRBV20-1, the J gene TRBJ1-5; D is uncertain. V lost 3 bases, J lost 0 bases, and 9 bases lay in between. The CDR3 contains 14 residues. The V gene's germline CDR1 is DFQATT and CDR2 SNEGSKA (reference sequence). Here the CDR3 DNA reads TGCAGTGCTAGCGAAGGGTTTAGCAATCAGCCCCAGCATTTT. Protein product: CSASEGFSNQPQHF.

Concerning this clonotype: A read error may be the cause here, since a much bigger clone is one base away. J is TRBJ2-2 and V is TRBV11-2; 7 bases are a match to TRBD1. Germline CDR1 and CDR2: SGHAT and FQNNGV. CDR3 size: 15 residues. V gave up 7 bases and J gave up 2 bases; unmatched junction bases: 7. CDR3 protein: CASTPRDRNTGELFF. Here the CDR3 DNA reads TGTGCCAGCACCCCCCGGGACAGAAACACCGGGGAGCTGTTTTTT. Full variable domain (missing parts from reference TRBV11-2 and TRBJ2-2): EAGVAQSPRYKIIEKRQSVAFWCNPISGHATLYWYQQILGQGPKLLIQFQNNGVVDDSQLPKDRFSAERLKGVDSTLKIQPAKLEDSAVYLCASTPRDRNTGELFFGEGSRLTVL.

This clonotype has just a few counts. The chain joins TRBV28 to TRBJ1-1; TRBD1 is a possible D gene (5 bases). Deletions cut 7 bases from V and 0 bases from J, with 9 bases between. Germline lookup yields CDR1 MDHEN and CDR2 SYDVKM. CDR3 length: 13 amino acids. The CDR3 region has the DNA TGTGCCAGCATTGACAGCATGAACACTGAAGCTTTCTTT. This sequence encodes CASIDSMNTEAFF.

The table lists this clonotype with a few counts. This may be a read error: a much more frequent sequence differs by one nucleotide. The chain employs TRBV18 and TRBJ2-1; D could derive from TRBD1 or TRBD2 (6 bases each). The DNA end is a closer match to TRBJ2-7, so the J assignment may be wrong. CDR3 length: 14 residues. CDR1 and CDR2 from the germline V gene are KGHSH and LQKENI. CDR3 sequence (DNA): TGTGCCAGCTCACCACGGGGGGCGTACAATGAGCAGTACTTC. This encodes CASSPRGAYNEQYF.

The chain has TRBV7-3 and TRBJ2-7; TRBD2 agrees at 7 bases. Germline assignment: CDR1 SGHTA and CDR2 FQGTGA. The CDR3 runs to 15 residues. The V gene end was trimmed by 1 base and the J gene end by 0 bases; junction bases not matched to a gene: 3. CDR3 protein: CASSLNGGSSYEQYF. The CDR3 region has the DNA TGTGCCAGCAGCTTAAATGGCGGGAGCTCCTACGAGCAGTACTTC. Filled out from reference TRBV7-3 and TRBJ2-7, the complete variable domain reads GAGVSQTPSNKVTEKGKYVELRCDPISGHTALYWYRQSLGQGPEFLIYFQGTGAADDSGLPNDRFFAVRPEGSVSTLKIQRTERGDSAVYLCASSLNGGSSYEQYFGPGTRLTVT.

This clonotype was seen only once. The rearrangement uses TRBV6-2 or TRBV6-3 and TRBJ1-1; possibly TRBD1 for D (5 bases). The ends were cut back, 11 bases at V and 7 bases at J, with 20 bases in the middle. Per germline, CDR1 MNHEY and CDR2 SVGEGT. This CDR3 is built from 13 residues. The CDR3 region has the DNA TGTGCCCAGTCAGGGCAGGCCGATAGTGAAGCTTTCTTT. Translating it yields CAQSGQADSEAFF.

This clonotype showed up many times. The genes are TRBV9 and TRBJ2-6; D not certain. Trimming cost V 0 bases and J 4 bases, with 8 bases left between them. Germline V gene lookup returns CDR1 SGDLS and CDR2 YYNGEE. CDR3 size: 15 residues. The CDR3 loop reads CASSVAGGGANVLTF. Here the CDR3 DNA reads TGTGCCAGCAGCGTAGCGGGCGGCGGGGCCAACGTCCTGACTTTC.

This clonotype has more than one count but fewer than ten. The chain couples TRBV27 to TRBJ2-2; 12 bases are shared with TRBD2. The CDR3 extends over 14 amino acids. Trimming at V came to 3 bases and at J to 10 bases, leaving 3 bases not matched to a gene. CDR1 is MNHEY and CDR2 is SMNVEV in the germline V gene (reference sequence). The CDR3 loop reads CASSFRTSGMELFF. The CDR3 DNA follows: TGTGCCAGCAGTTTCAGGACTAGCGGGATGGAGCTGTTTTTT.

This clonotype was detected many times. This chain links TRBV10-3 with TRBJ1-2; 9 bases line up with TRBD1. The CDR3 spans 14 residues. The J segment lost 4 bases and the V segment lost 6 bases, leaving 6 bases of the junction unmatched. CDR1 and CDR2 from the germline V gene are ENHRY and SYGVKD. CDR3 loop: CAIRPGQGGYGYTF. The CDR3 DNA follows: TGTGCCATCAGACCGGGACAGGGCGGCTATGGCTACACCTTC.

This clonotype was counted only a few times. The rearrangement uses TRBV9 and TRBJ2-2; TRBD1 aligns across 7 bases. With V trimmed by 5 bases and J by 8 bases, 9 bases remained unmatched. The CDR3 sequence is 14 residues long. The germline CDR1 and CDR2 sequences are SGDLS and YYNGEE. CDR3 DNA sequence: TGTGCCAGCAGTGCTATAACAGGGGCAGGGGAGCTGTTTTTT. Encoded protein: CASSAITGAGELFF.

This clonotype was observed many times. The chain uses TRBV5-6 and TRBJ1-5; D remains unclear. The length of the CDR3 is 14 residues. CDR1 is SGHDT, CDR2 YYEEEE, per germline. V was pared by 1 base and J by 2 bases, with 7 bases between. In nucleotides, the CDR3 is TGTGCCAGCAGCTTGTGGGTTCGCAATCAGCCCCAGCATTTT. This gives the protein CASSLWVRNQPQHF.

This clonotype was observed at least ten times. The chain uses TRBV11-2 and TRBJ1-1, with a possible D match to TRBD1 (6 bases). Trimming removed 6 bases at V and 6 bases at J, with 17 bases between. Germline lookup yields CDR1 SGHAT and CDR2 FQNNGV. There are 14 residues in the CDR3. The CDR3 protein is CASRTGQPSAEAFF. The DNA of the CDR3 is TGTGCCAGCAGGACAGGACAGCCTTCCGCTGAAGCTTTCTTT.

As DNA, the CDR3 is TGTGCCAGCAGTTCCAGGGGGACGGGGAACACTGAAGCTTTCTTT. The encoded protein is CASSSRGTGNTEAFF. This rearrangement joins TRBV27 to TRBJ1-1; 7 positions agree with TRBD1. Germline CDR1 MNHEY, CDR2 SMNVEV (reference sequence). V shed 4 bases and J 1 base; nucleotides not matched to a gene: 6. CDR3 length: 15 residues.

This clonotype has just a few counts. J is TRBJ2-1 and V is TRBV12-3 or TRBV12-4, with D possibly being TRBD2 (6 bases). CDR3 length: 12 amino acids. Trimming shortened V by 10 bases and J by 8 bases, and 15 bases separated the two germline ends. CDR3 sequence reads: CATKGGAHEQFF. CDR3 coding DNA: TGTGCCACCAAAGGCGGGGCGCATGAGCAGTTCTTC.

The V call is TRBV19, the J call TRBJ2-2; TRBD1 aligns across 8 bases. CDR3 length: 17 residues. The V segment lost 7 bases and the J segment 5 bases; nucleotides outside the gene matches: 15. CDR1 is LNHDA and CDR2 is SQIVND in the germline V gene (reference sequence). CDR3 coding DNA: TGTGCCAGTACCTCCCCCGGCAGGGGGCTAGGGACCGGGGAGCTGTTTTTT. Its translation: CASTSPGRGLGTGELFF.